This is a list of T cell receptor beta chains from one sample in a study of T-cell memory formation after mild COVID-19. TCRdb re-analysed the 5' RACE reads in MiXCR, keeping a single row per CDR3 protein. The sample contains approximately 180,000 distinct CDR3 sequences, 16% of which appear only once. Sample: PBMCs or a T cell subset sorted from them (not recorded which). The source is an adult woman who had mild COVID-19 (a few samples of this study predate the infection). Cell type and time point are not known. CDR3s include the opening cysteine and the closing phenylalanine or tryptophan. Each record gives: clone size, V gene, J gene, D gene, CDR3 DNA, CDR3 protein. D genes are given only for firm matches. Size is stated for part of the rows, as once, few or many counts, or as a class when the clone is expanded.

>NA|TRBV5-1|TRBJ2-1|TRBD2
TGCGCCAGCAGCTTGGTTCGGACTAGGGATGAGCAGTTCTTC
CASSLVRTRDEQFF
>few|TRBV4-1|TRBJ2-3|NA
TGCGCCAGCAGCCACTCCTTAACCGGGTCTCACACAGATACGCAGTATTTT
CASSHSLTGSHTDTQYF
>many|TRBV7-8|TRBJ1-5|TRBD1
TGTGCCAGCAGACAGGGGGCGAGCAATCAGCCCCAGCATTTT
CASRQGASNQPQHF
>few|TRBV3-1|TRBJ1-3|NA
TGTGCCAGCAGCCAAGCAGGGGCGAGTGGAAACACCATATATTTT
CASSQAGASGNTIYF
>many|TRBV9|TRBJ2-5|NA
TGTGCCAGCAGCGTAGCCGGGGAGACCCAGTACTTC
CASSVAGETQYF
>NA|TRBV9|TRBJ2-1|TRBD2
TGTGCCAGCAGCGTAGCTGGGACTAGCGGGAACCGATACAATGAGCAGTTCTTC
CASSVAGTSGNRYNEQFF
>NA|TRBV24-1|TRBJ1-2|TRBD1
TGTGCCACCAGTGATTCCCGGACAGGGGGTTCCTATGGCTACACCTTC
CATSDSRTGGSYGYTF
>NA|TRBV24-1|TRBJ1-5|NA
TGTGCCACCAGTGGCGGGTGGAATCAGCCCCAGCATTTT
CATSGGWNQPQHF
>NA|TRBV2|TRBJ1-1|NA
TGTGCCAGGAATGACCCCCCCACTGAAGCTTTCTTT
CARNDPPTEAFF
>few|TRBV20-1|TRBJ2-7|TRBD2
TGCAGTGCTAGAGTTAGCGGGAGGCTAACGGGGGAGCAGTACTTC
CSARVSGRLTGEQYF
>few|TRBV20-1|TRBJ1-2|NA
TGCAGTGCTAGAGAGAGAGGGGCAAACTATGGCTACACCTTC
CSARERGANYGYTF
>once|TRBV10-3|TRBJ2-3|NA
TGTGCCATCAGCCAGCGGTCGGGGTTTAGCACAGATACGCAGTATTTT
CAISQRSGFSTDTQYF
>few|TRBV7-2|TRBJ2-3|TRBD2
TGTGCCAGCAGCTCGAAGCCGGGGGGTTACGCAGATACGCAGTATTTT
CASSSKPGGYADTQYF
>few|TRBV7-9|TRBJ2-3|TRBD2
TGTGCCAGCAGCTTAATAGCTAGCGGGAGAGCAGATACGCAGTATTTT
CASSLIASGRADTQYF
>few|TRBV4-3|TRBJ2-2|NA
TGCGCCAGCAGCCGGATGAGGAACACCGGGGAGCTGTTTTTT
CASSRMRNTGELFF
>NA|TRBV9|TRBJ1-1|NA
TGTGCCAGCAGCGTAGATCCCGGCACTGAAGCTTTCTTT
CASSVDPGTEAFF
>NA|TRBV5-1|TRBJ2-5|TRBD2
TGCGCCAGCAGCTTGAGGACTAGCGGGAGGGCTTCCCAAGAGACCCAGTACTTC
CASSLRTSGRASQETQYF
>many|TRBV12-3/TRBV12-4|TRBJ1-5|TRBD1
TGTGCCAGCAGCAGACAGGGGGCGCGGGAACAGCCCCAGCATTTT
CASSRQGAREQPQHF
>NA|TRBV12-3/TRBV12-4|TRBJ2-3|TRBD2
TGTGCCAGCAGACCAGCGGGGATCACAGATACGCAGTATTTT
CASRPAGITDTQYF
>few|TRBV6-2/TRBV6-3|TRBJ1-2|NA
TGTGCCAGCAGCCTTACAGGGAATAGTGGCTACACCTTC
CASSLTGNSGYTF
>NA|TRBV20-1|TRBJ2-2|NA
TGCAGTGCTAGAGATCGGGGACTGAACACCGGGGAGCTGTTTTTT
CSARDRGLNTGELFF
>medium-sized|TRBV5-1|TRBJ2-1|TRBD1
TGCGCCAGCAGCTTGTCCCGGGACAGGGGGCTCGATGAGCAGTTCTTC
CASSLSRDRGLDEQFF
>NA|TRBV5-6|TRBJ2-2|TRBD2
TGTGCCAGCAGCTATACTAGCGGGTTTAACACCGGGGAGCTGTTTTTT
CASSYTSGFNTGELFF
>few|TRBV12-3/TRBV12-4|TRBJ2-2|NA
TGTGCCAGCAGACAAACCCCTCGGGGACTTCAACCCACCGGGGAGCTGTTTTTT
CASRQTPRGLQPTGELFF
>NA|TRBV7-3|TRBJ2-2|NA
TGTGCCAGCAGCTTAGCTTTGGTTGGTCTCGGGGAGCTGTTTTTT
CASSLALVGLGELFF
>few|TRBV7-3|TRBJ2-3|TRBD2
TGTGCCAGCAGCTCGCCGGGACTAGCAGCAGATACGCAGTATTTT
CASSSPGLAADTQYF
>many|TRBV7-6|TRBJ2-2|TRBD2
TGTGCCAGCAGCTTAGCGGGAGGGAGGAACACCGGGGAGCTGTTTTTT
CASSLAGGRNTGELFF
>NA|TRBV4-1|TRBJ2-3|NA
TGCGCCAGCAGCCAAGATCACGGCCGGGCAGGGGGGCCAGATACGCAGTATTTT
CASSQDHGRAGGPDTQYF
>NA|TRBV3-1|TRBJ1-6|NA
TGTGCCAGCAGCCAACAGGGGTCCCTCTTAACCCTCCACTTT
CASSQQGSLLTLHF
>few|TRBV29-1|TRBJ2-3|NA
TGCAGCGTTGAAAGGGGGAAGAGAGATACGCAGTATTTT
CSVERGKRDTQYF
>NA|TRBV3-1|TRBJ2-1|NA
TGTGCCAGCAGCCAAGTTCTGGCTGAGCAGTTCTTC
CASSQVLAEQFF